This T cell receptor beta chain was documented in a study of graft-versus-host responses after intestinal transplantation. Germline assignment: CDR1 SGHAT and CDR2 FQNNGV. V trimming: 5 bases; J trimming: 1 base; junction bases outside the gene matches: 7. The CDR3 has 16 amino acids. Study results and caveats: When patients had graft-donor T cell macrochimerism, their allografts held high graft-versus-host to host-versus-graft clonal ratios. Association was observed between peak circulating GvH clone levels and early post-transplant HvG declines. The authors found GvH clones in recipient marrow, some appearing first in ileum or blood.

Of note for this clone: Its matching antigen is unknown.

Sequencing was performed with immunoSEQ multiplex PCR; in TCRdb, only in-frame clones are kept and a portion is missing. Of 40,000 or so clones listed, around 83% were seen once; the top ten hold 3.5%. The sequence was collected from a human patient who received an intestinal transplant, so some T cells may come from the graft donor. The sample in question was PBMCs, obtained more than 950 days after transplant. The rearrangement joins TRBV11-2 to TRBJ2-3, with 9 bases that match TRBD2. DNA for the CDR3: TGTGCCAGCAGCAATAAGCGGGGGGCCGGCACAGATACGCAGTATTTT. This encodes CASSNKRGAGTDTQYF.